The 14 T cell receptor beta chains below were found in one sample sequenced in a study of cytomegalovirus exposure and HLA in healthy donors (dated by TCRdb to about 2017). Preparation of the library involved the immunoSEQ multiplex PCR assay. A mixture of 60 forward primers for TCR Vbeta segments and 13 reverse primers for TCR Jbeta segments was used in the multiplex PCR. TCRdb carries this immuneACCESS record with in-frame sequences only. Its versions omit some clonotypes, under half of them owing to an unresolved V gene in the studies checked, with the rest unexplained. The sample contains roughly 150,000 clones, roughly 84% of them found a single time. Roughly 1.4% of the sample is in the top ten clones. The sequenced material came from PBMCs. The receptor source for this set is a woman between 18 and 29 years old in good health and CMV-seronegative.

V gene TRBV9 combines with J gene TRBJ2-2; possible D gene TRBD1, 6 bases. Trimming took 3 bases from V and 2 from J, leaving 17 bases between them. The CDR3 has 17 residues. Germline lookup yields CDR1 SGDLS and CDR2 YYNGEE. The CDR3 DNA follows: TGTGCCAGCAGCGGGGTCAGGGGCTATTCCAACACCGGGGAGCTGTTTTTT. Its translation: CASSGVRGYSNTGELFF.

The chain uses TRBV27 and TRBJ2-5; maybe TRBD2 (5 bases). The germline V gene encodes CDR1 MNHEY and CDR2 SMNVEV (reference sequence). The V end lost 5 bases, the J end lost 5 bases, and 9 bases lay between the germline ends. The CDR3 sequence is 12 residues long. CDR3 sequence reads: CASSPTGETQYF. CDR3 coding DNA: TGTGCCAGCAGTCCCACGGGGGAGACCCAGTACTTC.

This clone showed up just once. The chain recombines TRBV7-9 with TRBJ1-2; TRBD1 matches at 8 bases. The length of the CDR3 is 16 residues. With 2 bases clipped from V and 2 bases from J, the junction kept 7 bases outside the gene matches. Germline assignment: CDR1 SEHNR and CDR2 FQNEAQ (reference sequence). CDR3 DNA: TGTGCCAGCAGCTTAACCCCGGACAGGGTAAACTATGGCTACACCTTC. Residues: CASSLTPDRVNYGYTF.

This chain links TRBV11-2 with TRBJ2-1; 9 positions match TRBD1. V trimming: 4 bases; J trimming: 1 base; junction bases outside the gene matches: 14. The CDR3 is 19 residues long. Germline V gene data show CDR1 as SGHAT and CDR2 as FQNNGV. DNA of the CDR3: TGTGCCAGCAGCTACTCCGGGACAGGGAGGAAGCATTCCTACAATGAGCAGTTCTTC. It yields the protein CASSYSGTGRKHSYNEQFF. The whole variable domain, remainder taken from reference TRBV11-2 and TRBJ2-1, is EAGVAQSPRYKIIEKRQSVAFWCNPISGHATLYWYQQILGQGPKLLIQFQNNGVVDDSQLPKDRFSAERLKGVDSTLKIQPAKLEDSAVYLCASSYSGTGRKHSYNEQFFGPGTRLTVL.

The gene calls are TRBV6-5 and TRBJ2-3, with D possibly TRBD1 on 5 matching bases. CDR3 length: 14 residues. From germline, CDR1 is MNHEY and CDR2 SVGAGI. Deletions cut 2 bases from V and 4 bases from J, with 10 bases between. The CDR3 bases are TGTGCCAGCAGTTACGGTTCAGGGTCAGATACGCAGTATTTT. It is translated as CASSYGSGSDTQYF.

The chain uses TRBV7-2 and TRBJ2-7; tentative D call: TRBD2 (7 bases). The CDR3 loop spans 14 amino acids. V lost 2 bases to trimming and J lost 3 bases, with 11 bases between them. Germline CDR1 is SGHTA and CDR2 is FQGNSA. CDR3 nucleotide sequence: TGTGCCAGCAGCTTACAAGGGGGGGGCTACGAGCAGTACTTC. This gives the protein CASSLQGGGYEQYF.

CDR3 region: CASSYRSDYSYEQYF. As DNA, the CDR3 is TGTGCCAGCAGTTACAGGAGCGACTATTCCTACGAGCAGTACTTC. This sequence joins TRBV6-5 and TRBJ2-7; possibly TRBD2 for D (5 bases). Germline V gives CDR1 MNHEY, CDR2 SVGAGI. This CDR3 region has 15 residues. V was trimmed by 2 bases and J by 1 base, leaving 12 bases between them.

This chain connects TRBV27 to TRBJ1-2; 9 nucleotides agree with TRBD1. The germline V gene has CDR1 MNHEY and CDR2 SMNVEV (reference sequence). Trimming cost V 4 bases and J 3 bases; bases outside gene matches: 6. The CDR3 loop spans 15 amino acids. The CDR3 DNA is TGTGCCAGCAGTTCACCCGGACAGGGGCACTATGGCTACACCTTC. Amino acids: CASSSPGQGHYGYTF.

The genes are TRBV6-6 and TRBJ1-3, with 10 bases fitting TRBD1. CDR1 and CDR2 from the germline V gene are MNHNY and SVGAGI (reference sequence). V shed 8 bases, J shed 2 bases, and the junction held 6 bases outside the gene matches. The CDR3 length is 15 residues. Here the CDR3 DNA reads TGTGCCAGCGCTCGGGGACAGGGGACTGGAAACACCATATATTTT. This sequence encodes CASARGQGTGNTIYF.

The chain carries TRBV6-5 and TRBJ1-1; 7 positions agree with TRBD1. Looked up from germline, CDR1 is MNHEY and CDR2 is SVGAGI. The CDR3 loop spans 15 amino acids. J lost 5 bases, V lost 4 bases, and 10 bases had no gene match. For the CDR3, the DNA is TGTGCCAGCAGTTCTAACAGGGGCCCGGAGACTGAAGCTTTCTTT. It translates to CASSSNRGPETEAFF.

In this sample, this clone turned up a few times. The chain is built from TRBV5-4 and TRBJ1-2; maybe TRBD1 (6 bases). The V gene's germline CDR1 is SGHNT and CDR2 YYREEE (reference sequence). V was pared by 3 bases and J by 4 bases, with 16 bases between. CDR3 length: 15 residues. The CDR3 bases are TGTGCCAGCAGCTCCGGGACATTCAGAATCTATGGCTACACCTTC. This sequence encodes CASSSGTFRIYGYTF.

The chain links TRBV13 to TRBJ2-2; tentatively, D is TRBD2 (5 bases). Trimming took 1 base from V and 5 from J, leaving 11 bases between them. Germline assignment: CDR1 PRHDT and CDR2 FYEKMQ (reference sequence). The CDR3 loop spans 15 amino acids. CDR3 amino acids: CASSLVASITGELFF. In nucleotides, the CDR3 is TGTGCCAGCAGCTTAGTGGCTAGCATAACCGGGGAGCTGTTTTTT.

The V gene is TRBV6-1, the J gene TRBJ2-5; 7 positions agree with TRBD1. CDR3 length equals 14 residues. V gave up 1 base and J gave up 7 bases; unmatched junction bases: 6. Germline lookup yields CDR1 MNHNS and CDR2 SASEGT. The CDR3 protein is CASSEVQGKGTQYF. As DNA, the CDR3 is TGTGCCAGCAGTGAAGTACAGGGGAAAGGGACCCAGTACTTC.

The chain combines TRBV30 with TRBJ1-2; D not certain. The CDR3 spans 12 residues. Deletions cut 0 bases from V and 8 bases from J, with 10 bases between. The germline CDR1 and CDR2 sequences are GTSNPN and SVGIG (reference sequence). CDR3 DNA: TGTGCCTGGAGTGTCCCCCCGGGGGGCTACACCTTC. Translating gives CAWSVPPGGYTF.